The source of this TCR beta chain is a study of early T cells in non-severe SARS-CoV-2 infection (dated by TCRdb to about 2021). Study-level background: Bulk RNA from unsorted whole blood was used for TCR sequencing, so alpha and beta chains could not be paired.

The research as a whole found: VDJdb matching was skewed toward anti-spike CD8 responses and likely underestimated virus-specific expansions, missing private and CD4 specificities.

Reading from cysteine to phenylalanine, the CDR3 counts 15 amino acids. Kept here is only the CDR3 DNA, which spans 45 bases and is read in frame from base 1. Clipping removes 2 bases from V and 4 bases from J, with 5 as the unmatched junction base count. Libraries were made using 5' RACE. Sequencing took place on a NextSeq 500. The TCR library protocol attached unique molecular identifiers to individual cDNA molecules to correct for sequencing error and PCR bias. Both TCR alpha and beta chains were sequenced, and tight co-correlation was observed between alpha and beta sequence abundances in each sample. On the study's bioinformatics: V gene, J gene and CDR3 annotation of TCR sequences was performed with Decombinator V4. TCRs were defined as expanded if a significant change between any two time points was detected under a Poisson model with p below 0.0001. TCR abundances were normalised to the total number of TCRs sequenced per sample and expressed as counts per million. TRAV1-2 paired with TRAJ12, TRAJ20 or TRAJ33 defined MAIT TCRs, while TRAV10 paired with TRAJ18 defined iNKT TCRs. VDJdb, accessed 1 November 2021, was searched for CMV, EBV and SARS-CoV-2 annotated TCRs, with TCRs annotated for multiple antigens excluded. In TCRdb, the public reads were trimmed at Q25 with fastp and aligned with MiXCR, with productive beta chains retained. Rows are unified per CDR3 protein, each entry keeping the most common DNA and genes. The V and J calls and clone size come from TCRdb's table, not from the authors' own analysis. The sample has around 28,000 distinct CDR3 sequences on record, 4% to 5.5% of them singletons. Over 2.5% of the sample goes to the ten largest clones.

In its sample, this clonotype was seen many times. Which antigen it targets is not known. No per-base quality is available; no much larger clone lies one base away. Set within a cohort of healthcare workers in London, UK, this nested case-control study involved weekly PCR testing of nasopharyngeal swabs along with blood sampling. Healthcare workers were enrolled in the week of the UK lockdown, from 23 to 31 March 2020, and were followed every week for up to roughly 16 weeks. Recombination connected TRBV12-3 or TRBV12-4 to TRBJ1-3; 7 bases in the middle match TRBD1. The sequencing input was whole blood. This TCR was sampled from an adult who was a healthcare worker with PCR-confirmed SARS-CoV-2 infection or an uninfected control (not recorded which). The DNA sequence is given as TGTGCCAGCAGTTTAAGGGGGCAGAGAGGAAACACCATATATTTT. It translates as CASSLRGQRGNTIYF.